This T cell receptor (beta chain) was captured by sequencing in a study of T cells in Graves' hyperthyroidism and ophthalmopathy. TCR beta CDR3 regions were amplified from RNA transcripts. The HTBI primer set served for first-round RT-PCR of the TCR CDR3. TCRdb reprocessed the multiplex PCR reads via MiXCR and lists one record per CDR3 protein. This table holds 500,000 to 600,000 distinct CDR3 sequences, 40% to 55% found once. V lost 6 bases and J lost 3, with 8 bases in between. CDR1 SGHVS and CDR2 FQNEAQ come from the germline V gene. The CDR3 is made up of 12 amino acids. Across 18 months, stable Graves' hyperthyroidism was marked by no progression to ophthalmopathy.

Sequencing was carried out using peripheral blood or thyroid tissue (not recorded which). The chain is built from TRBV7-8 and TRBJ1-1; D is unclear. The sequence was obtained from a woman aged 18-35 years with Graves' hyperthyroidism. CDR3 sequence reads: CASRRRYTEAFF. The CDR3 DNA follows: TGTGCCAGCAGGCGACGGTACACTGAAGCTTTCTTT. The variable domain in full, completed from reference TRBV7-8 and TRBJ1-1, reads GAGVSQSPRYKVAKRGQDVALRCDPISGHVSLFWYQQALGQGPEFLTYFQNEAQLDKSGLPSDRFFAERPEGSVSTLKIQRTQQEDSAVYLCASRRRYTEAFFGQGTRLTVV.